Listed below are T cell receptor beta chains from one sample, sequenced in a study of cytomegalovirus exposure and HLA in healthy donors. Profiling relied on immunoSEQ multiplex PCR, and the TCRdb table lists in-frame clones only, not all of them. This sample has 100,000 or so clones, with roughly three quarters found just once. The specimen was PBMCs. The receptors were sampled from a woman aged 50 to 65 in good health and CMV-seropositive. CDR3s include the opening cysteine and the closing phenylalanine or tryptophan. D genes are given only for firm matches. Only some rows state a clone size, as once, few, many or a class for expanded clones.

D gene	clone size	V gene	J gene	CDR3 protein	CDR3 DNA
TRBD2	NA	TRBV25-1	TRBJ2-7	CASSPPGGGNYEQYF	TGTGCCAGCAGCCCACCGGGGGGGGGAAACTACGAGCAGTACTTC
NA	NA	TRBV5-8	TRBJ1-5	CASSLPGLGGFSNQPQHF	TGTGCCAGCAGCTTGCCCGGCCTGGGGGGTTTCAGCAATCAGCCCCAGCATTTT
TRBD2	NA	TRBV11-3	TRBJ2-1	CASSLGSGLAGHNEQFF	TGTGCCAGCAGCTTAGGGTCGGGACTAGCGGGCCACAATGAGCAGTTCTTC
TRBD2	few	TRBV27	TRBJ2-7	CASSSAGERGEQYF	TGTGCCAGCAGTTCGGCGGGAGAGAGGGGCGAGCAGTACTTC
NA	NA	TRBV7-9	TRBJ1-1	CASSRDTGRAFF	TGTGCCAGCAGTCGAGATACAGGACGGGCTTTCTTT
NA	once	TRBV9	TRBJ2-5	CASSSGGLETQYF	TGTGCCAGCAGCTCCGGGGGTTTAGAGACCCAGTACTTC
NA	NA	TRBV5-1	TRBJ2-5	CASSVGPGSQAETQYF	TGCGCCAGCAGCGTCGGTCCGGGAAGTCAAGCCGAGACCCAGTACTTC
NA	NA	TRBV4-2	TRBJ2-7	CASSQTQGKLASYEQYF	TGTGCCAGCAGCCAAACACAGGGTAAGCTGGCCTCCTACGAGCAGTACTTC
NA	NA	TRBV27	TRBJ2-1	CASSGGVSYNEQFF	TGTGCCAGCAGTGGAGGGGTCTCCTACAATGAGCAGTTCTTC
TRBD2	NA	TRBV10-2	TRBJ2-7	CAATLAGGYEQYF	TGCGCCGCTACCCTAGCGGGAGGGTACGAGCAGTACTTC
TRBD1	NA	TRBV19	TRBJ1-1	CASSISLDRGLAEAFF	TGTGCCAGTAGTATAAGCCTAGACAGGGGGCTCGCTGAAGCTTTCTTT
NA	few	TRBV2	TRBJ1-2	CASRNQQINYGYTF	TGTGCCAGCAGGAACCAACAGATAAACTATGGCTACACCTTC
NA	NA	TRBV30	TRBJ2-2	CAWSVDPGTGELFF	TGTGCCTGGAGTGTTGACCCGGGCACCGGGGAGCTGTTTTTT
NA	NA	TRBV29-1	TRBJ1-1	CSVEEGPAAEAFF	TGCAGCGTTGAAGAGGGGCCCGCGGCTGAAGCTTTCTTT
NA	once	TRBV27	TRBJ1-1	CASSLGRSTEAFF	TGTGCCAGCTCCTTAGGGAGGAGCACTGAAGCTTTCTTT
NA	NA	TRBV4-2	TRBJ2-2	CASSPSTGGGGAGELFF	TGTGCCAGCAGCCCTTCAACCGGGGGAGGGGGGGCCGGGGAGCTGTTTTTT
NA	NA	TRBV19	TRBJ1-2	CASSIGGANYGYTF	TGTGCCAGTAGTATAGGAGGAGCTAACTATGGCTACACCTTC
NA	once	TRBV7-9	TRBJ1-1	CSSSRTESGTEAFF	TGTTCCAGCAGCCGTACAGAGTCCGGTACTGAAGCTTTCTTT
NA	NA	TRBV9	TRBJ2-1	CASSVGRGRADEQFF	TGTGCCAGCAGCGTAGGAAGAGGCCGAGCGGATGAGCAGTTCTTC
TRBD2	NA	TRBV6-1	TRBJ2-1	CAGQLADEQFF	TGTGCCGGTCAACTAGCGGATGAGCAGTTCTTC
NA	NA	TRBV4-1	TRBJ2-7	CASSQGAAGSSYEQYF	TGCGCCAGCAGCCAAGGGGCGGCGGGAAGCTCCTACGAGCAGTACTTC
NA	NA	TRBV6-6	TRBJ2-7	CASSPTSSYEQYF	TGTGCCAGCAGTCCCACTAGTTCCTACGAGCAGTACTTC
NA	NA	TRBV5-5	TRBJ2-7	CASSPRGSEQYF	TGTGCCAGCAGCCCCAGGGGCAGCGAGCAGTACTTC
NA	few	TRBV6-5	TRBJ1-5	CASSYTGSNQPQHF	TGTGCCAGCAGTTACACAGGGAGCAATCAGCCCCAGCATTTT
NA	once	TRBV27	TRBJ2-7	CASSSIQASYEQYF	TGTGCCAGCAGTTCGATCCAGGCCTCCTACGAGCAGTACTTC
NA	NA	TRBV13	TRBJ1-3	CASSPRTSSGNTIYF	TGTGCCAGCAGTCCCAGGACTAGCTCTGGAAACACCATATATTTT
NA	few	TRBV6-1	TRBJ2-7	CASSVTASYGEQYF	TGTGCCAGCAGTGTGACAGCCTCCTACGGGGAGCAGTACTTC
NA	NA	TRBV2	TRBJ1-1	CASSENPVTEAFF	TGTGCCAGCAGTGAAAACCCGGTCACTGAAGCTTTCTTT
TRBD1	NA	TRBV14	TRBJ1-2	CASSPTGAEHYGYTF	TGTGCCAGCAGCCCGACAGGGGCAGAACACTATGGCTACACCTTC
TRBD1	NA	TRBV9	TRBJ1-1	CASSVTGGRNTEAFF	TGTGCCAGCAGCGTAACAGGGGGAAGGAACACTGAAGCTTTCTTT
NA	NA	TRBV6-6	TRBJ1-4	CASSRQEKLFF	TGTGCCAGCAGCCGACAAGAAAAACTGTTTTTT
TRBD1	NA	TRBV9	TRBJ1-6	CASSVSGQTGGNSPLHF	TGTGCCAGCAGCGTAAGCGGCCAGACAGGGGGGAATTCACCCCTCCACTTT
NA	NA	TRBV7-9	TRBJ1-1	CASSSGQSF	TGTGCCAGCAGCTCCGGACAGAGCTTT
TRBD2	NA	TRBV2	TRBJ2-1	CASSELAEVYNEQFF	TGTGCCAGCAGTGAACTAGCGGAGGTATACAATGAGCAGTTCTTC
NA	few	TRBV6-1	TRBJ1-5	CASSGGPPLQPQHF	TGTGCCAGCAGTGGAGGCCCTCCTCTGCAGCCCCAGCATTTT
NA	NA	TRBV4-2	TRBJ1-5	CASSQVQIGGDGSNQPQHF	TGTGCCAGCAGCCAAGTACAAATCGGGGGAGACGGTAGCAATCAGCCCCAGCATTTT
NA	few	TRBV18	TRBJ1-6	CASSPAWDTGNSPLHF	TGTGCCAGCTCACCTGCCTGGGACACGGGAAATTCACCCCTCCACTTT
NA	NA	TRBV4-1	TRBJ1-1	CASSPMGRGRGNTEAFF	TGCGCCAGCAGCCCCATGGGGAGAGGCCGGGGGAACACTGAAGCTTTCTTT
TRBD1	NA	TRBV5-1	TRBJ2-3	CASSLWTGTTDTQYF	TGCGCCAGCAGCCTCTGGACAGGTACCACAGATACGCAGTATTTT
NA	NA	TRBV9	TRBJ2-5	CASSVEGDTAGTQYF	TGTGCCAGCAGCGTAGAGGGGGACACAGCAGGGACCCAGTACTTC
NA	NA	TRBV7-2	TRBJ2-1	CASSLPWREQFF	TGTGCCAGCAGCTTACCGTGGCGGGAGCAGTTCTTC
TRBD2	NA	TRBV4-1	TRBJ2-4	CASSQGLAGGFLAKNIQYF	TGCGCCAGCAGCCAGGGACTAGCGGGAGGGTTCTTAGCCAAAAACATTCAGTACTTC
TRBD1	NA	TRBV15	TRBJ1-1	CATSRRGQGVTEAFF	TGTGCCACCAGCAGGCGGGGACAGGGGGTCACTGAAGCTTTCTTT
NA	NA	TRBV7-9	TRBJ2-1	CASSEGAFGRDDEQFF	TGTGCCAGCAGCGAAGGGGCTTTCGGGAGAGACGATGAGCAGTTCTTC
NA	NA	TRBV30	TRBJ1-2	CACAQQRYGYTF	TGTGCCTGTGCCCAACAGCGGTATGGCTACACCTTC
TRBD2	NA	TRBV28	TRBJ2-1	CASSLGGGRTHNEQFF	TGTGCCAGCAGTTTGGGGGGCGGGAGGACTCACAATGAGCAGTTCTTC
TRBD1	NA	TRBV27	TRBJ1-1	CASRDDRANTEAFF	TGTGCCAGCAGAGACGACAGGGCGAACACTGAAGCTTTCTTT
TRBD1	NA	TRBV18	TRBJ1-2	CASSPGGQGNYGYTF	TGTGCCAGCTCACCAGGGGGACAGGGCAACTATGGCTACACCTTC
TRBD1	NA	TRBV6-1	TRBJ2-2	CASSPMTGSTGELFF	TGTGCCAGCAGTCCTATGACAGGGAGCACCGGGGAGCTGTTTTTT
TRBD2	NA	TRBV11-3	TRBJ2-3	CASSLHFVGGETDTQYF	TGTGCCAGCAGCTTACACTTCGTGGGAGGGGAGACAGATACGCAGTATTTT
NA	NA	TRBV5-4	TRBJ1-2	CASSPRRDGGGYGYTF	TGTGCCAGCAGCCCGCGGCGGGACGGCGGGGGCTATGGCTACACCTTC
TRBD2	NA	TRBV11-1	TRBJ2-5	CASSLTGTSGYYQETQYF	TGTGCCAGCAGCCTCACCGGGACTAGCGGCTACTACCAAGAGACCCAGTACTTC
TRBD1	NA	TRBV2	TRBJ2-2	CASSYEGQAAGELFF	TGTGCCAGCTCTTACGAGGGACAGGCGGCCGGGGAGCTGTTTTTT
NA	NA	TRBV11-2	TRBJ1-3	CASSPTGNTIYF	TGTGCCAGCAGCCCGACAGGAAACACCATATATTTT